This note documents a single TCR beta chain sequence. Profiled with immunoSEQ multiplex PCR; TCRdb holds only in-frame clones, not every one. This sample has over 70,000 clones, with 80% found just once. The data belong to a study of blood T cell repertoires in COVID-19. CDR1 is SGHVS and CDR2 is FNYEAQ in the germline V gene. V shed 5 bases, J shed 7 bases, and the junction held 8 bases outside the gene matches. This CDR3 has 15 residues. The chain recombines TRBV7-6 with TRBJ2-1; 10 nucleotides line up with TRBD2. The receptor's source is a woman in her 70s with acute or convalescent COVID-19. Sequenced input: peripheral blood. In nucleotides, the CDR3 is TGTGCCAGCAGCACATCTAGCGGGAGTGCGAATGAGCAGTTCTTC. Its translation: CASSTSSGSANEQFF.